Ten or more counts support the clone carrying this TCR beta chain. The antigen is undetermined. This sample is part of a study of human T cells and chemical hapten exposure. About the study: Small pooled library volume differences chiefly drove per-sample TCR yield variation. Study conclusions and caveats: Positively correlated with patch test score were the counts of PT1 expanded TCRs.

Unmatched junction bases numbered 6, after V lost 3 bases and J lost 8 bases. Germline V gives CDR1 SGHRS, CDR2 YFSETQ. The CDR3 has 15 residues. TCRdb ran MiXCR on the RACE reads and lists one entry per CDR3 protein. The profile covers roughly 40,000 distinct CDR3 sequences, with 9.5% to 15% appearing a single time and under 7.5% taken by the ten largest. This sample's time point: pre-sensitization, week 0. Treatment reported: therapeutic diphenylcyclopropenone sensitization with weekly scalp DPC. The TCR originated in a woman aged 25 to 39 with alopecia areata. Some clones in this sample may be carry-over from other donors' samples. Sample: whole blood, taken in connection with sensitization to the hapten diphenylcyclopropenone (DPC). This chain uses TRBV5-1 with TRBJ1-4, with 11 bases aligning to TRBD1. CDR3 coding DNA: TGCGCCAGCAGCTCTATGGGACAGGGGGGAGAAAAACTGTTTTTT. Amino acid sequence: CASSSMGQGGEKLFF.